What follows are 30 T cell receptor beta chains derived from one specimen sequenced in a study of blood T cell repertoires in COVID-19. Sequenced by immunoSEQ multiplex PCR; TCRdb stores in-frame clones only, minus some. Of some 80,000 clones in the sample, around 80% are singletons; the top ten hold approximately 7.3%. The specimen sequenced was peripheral blood. The receptors stem from a human donor in a cohort sampled during active COVID-19.

The chain joins TRBV9 to TRBJ2-3; TRBD2 aligns across 8 bases. The V and J ends lost 0 bases and 1 base, in that order; junction bases with no gene match: 4. Germline lookup yields CDR1 SGDLS and CDR2 YYNGEE. The CDR3 covers 16 residues. CDR3 in amino acids: CASSVGAGARTDTQYF. The CDR3 bases are TGTGCCAGCAGCGTAGGAGCGGGGGCTCGCACAGATACGCAGTATTTT.

Only a few counts were recorded for this clone. The V gene is TRBV10-1, the J gene TRBJ2-4; no reliable D call. The CDR3 has 14 residues. CDR1 and CDR2 (germline): WNHNN, SYGVQD (reference sequence). V lost 3 bases to trimming and J lost 0 bases, with 6 bases between them. CDR3 protein: CASSDGLAKNIQYF. CDR3 DNA sequence: TGCGCCAGCAGTGATGGGCTAGCCAAAAACATTCAGTACTTC.

The chain is built from TRBV20-1 and TRBJ2-7; 7 nucleotides agree with TRBD1. V trimming: 5 bases; J trimming: 4 bases; junction bases outside the gene matches: 2. The CDR3 has 11 residues. Germline assignment: CDR1 DFQATT and CDR2 SNEGSKA (reference sequence). The CDR3 region has the DNA TGCAGTGCTTCACAGGGGTACGAGCAGTACTTC. This codes for CSASQGYEQYF.

The V and J genes are TRBV10-3 and TRBJ1-4; possible D gene TRBD1, 6 bases. CDR1 and CDR2 from the germline V gene are ENHRY and SYGVKD. The CDR3 is 16 amino acids. V lost 3 bases and J 5 bases, leaving 16 bases between the germline ends. The CDR3 DNA reads as TGTGCCATCAGTGAAAACTTGGGGGGGCGCAATGAAAAACTGTTTTTT. Amino acid sequence: CAISENLGGRNEKLFF.

The chain uses TRBV6-5 and TRBJ2-5, with 12 bases fitting TRBD2. The CDR3 sequence is 14 residues long. Germline CDR1 and CDR2: MNHEY and SVGAGI. The junction had 1 base not matched to a gene; V was cut back by 2 bases and J by 6 bases. The CDR3 DNA follows: TGTGCCAGCAGTTACGGACTAGCGGGAAAGACCCAGTACTTC. It translates to CASSYGLAGKTQYF.

CDR3 protein: CASSFTGAIGYTF. The CDR3 DNA follows: TGTGCCAGCAGTTTCACAGGGGCGATTGGCTACACCTTC. J is TRBJ1-2 and V is TRBV12-3 or TRBV12-4, with 7 bases matching TRBD1. The CDR3 runs 13 residues. The V segment lost 3 bases and the J segment 7 bases; nucleotides outside the gene matches: 5.

V gene TRBV5-1 combines with J gene TRBJ2-5, with a weak D call TRBD1 (5 bases). Trimming removed 4 bases from V and 5 bases from J, with 9 bases in between. Germline CDR1 SGHRS, CDR2 YFSETQ. The CDR3 totals 12 residues. DNA for the CDR3: TGCGCCAGCAGCCCAGGGTCGGAGACCCAGTACTTC. Protein sequence: CASSPGSETQYF.

The V gene is TRBV20-1, the J gene TRBJ2-5, with a tentative D call TRBD2 (6 bases). Trimming stripped 3 bases from V and 4 bases from J, with 15 bases between. The CDR3 sequence is 14 residues long. In germline, CDR1 is DFQATT, CDR2 SNEGSKA (reference sequence). DNA for the CDR3: TGCAGTGCTAGTCCGACTAGTATCGCAGAGACCCAGTACTTC. Amino acid sequence: CSASPTSIAETQYF.

The V gene is TRBV9, the J gene TRBJ2-7, with a tentative D call TRBD2 (5 bases). Trimming stripped 5 bases from V and 5 bases from J, with 23 bases between. From germline, CDR1 is SGDLS and CDR2 YYNGEE. The CDR3 consists of 16 residues. The CDR3 bases are TGTGCCAGCAGTCCTCTGGGAGCACGTTTCGAGGACGAGCAGTACTTC. Amino acid sequence: CASSPLGARFEDEQYF.

The chain joins TRBV12-1 to TRBJ1-1; the listed D gene, TRBD1, was not tested against the DNA. TRBV12-1 is reported as a pseudogene. This CDR3 spans 15 amino acids. The CDR3 region is CASSFKTGANTEAFF. DNA of the CDR3: TGTGCCAGCAGCTTTAAAACAGGGGCGAACACTGAAGCTTTCTTT.

In DNA form, the CDR3 reads TGTGCCGGGTCACTAGCGGGCACCGAAGCTTTCTTT. It yields the protein CAGSLAGTEAFF. The V and J genes are TRBV2 and TRBJ1-1; D remains ambiguous. CDR1 and CDR2 from the germline V gene are SNHLY and FYNNEI. This CDR3 has 12 amino acids. Between the trimmed V and J ends, which lost 11 bases and 8 bases, there was a span of 18 bases. Based on the CDR3 plus reference TRBV2 and TRBJ1-1, the full variable domain is EPEVTQTPSHQVTQMGQEVILRCVPISNHLYFYWYRQILGQKVEFLVSFYNNEISEKSEIFDDQFSVERPDGSNFTLKIRSTKLEDSAMYFCAGSLAGTEAFFGQGTRLTVV.

The chain uses TRBV29-1 and TRBJ1-4, with 9 nucleotides matching TRBD1. The germline gives CDR1 SQVTM, CDR2 ANQGSEA. Losses at the gene ends were 3 bases for V and 8 bases for J; bases not matched to a gene: 1. The CDR3 spans 12 residues. The CDR3, as DNA: TGCAGCGTTGACGGGACAGGGGAAAAACTGTTTTTT. Its protein is CSVDGTGEKLFF.

J is TRBJ2-7 and V is TRBV10-3; 10 bases map to TRBD1. Losses at the gene ends were 3 bases for V and 5 bases for J; bases not matched to a gene: 7. Germline V gene sequence: CDR1 ENHRY, CDR2 SYGVKD. The CDR3 runs to 15 residues. The CDR3 region is CAISDLRTGGDEQYF. Written as DNA, the CDR3 is TGTGCCATCAGTGACCTGAGGACAGGGGGAGACGAGCAGTACTTC.

This clone turned up a few times. DNA of the CDR3: TGTGCCAGCAGTTATGAGTATGGCTACACCTTC. Its translation is CASSYEYGYTF. This rearrangement joins TRBV6-2 or TRBV6-3 to TRBJ1-2; D not certain. Germline V gene lookup returns CDR1 MNHEY and CDR2 SVGEGT. V was pared by 3 bases and J by 5 bases, with 4 bases between. CDR3 length: 11 residues.

This clone occurred a few times. This chain joins TRBV6-2 or TRBV6-3 and TRBJ2-7, with D unresolved. V was clipped by 5 bases and J by 6 bases, with 11 bases between them. The CDR3 contains 12 residues. Germline V gives CDR1 MNHEY, CDR2 SVGEGT. This CDR3 is CASSPHGGEQYF. The CDR3 DNA is TGTGCCAGCAGTCCGCATGGCGGCGAGCAGTACTTC.

This chain joins TRBV20-1 and TRBJ2-6; D not certain. V was cut by 3 bases and J by 0 bases, with 6 bases left in between. The length of the CDR3 is 14 residues. Germline lookup yields CDR1 DFQATT and CDR2 SNEGSKA (reference sequence). The CDR3 spells CSASDFSGANVLTF. CDR3 bases: TGCAGTGCTAGTGACTTCTCTGGGGCCAACGTCCTGACTTTC.

The rearrangement uses TRBV21-1 and TRBJ1-4; the DNA was not used to check the table's D call, TRBD1. TRBV21-1 is termed a pseudogene. The CDR3 extends over 14 amino acids. The CDR3 DNA reads as TGTGCCACGGAGAGGGGGCTAGGTAATGAAAAACTGTTTTTT. Translating it yields CATERGLGNEKLFF.

The chain couples TRBV27 to TRBJ1-1; D is uncertain. The V gene lost 3 bases and the J gene lost 1 base, with 9 bases spanning the gap. The germline CDR1 and CDR2 sequences are MNHEY and SMNVEV (reference sequence). There are 14 residues in the CDR3. In DNA form, the CDR3 reads TGTGCCAGCAGTTTCTCACTCGAGAACACTGAAGCTTTCTTT. This codes for CASSFSLENTEAFF.

V usage is TRBV6-5 and J usage is TRBJ2-7; weak D call: TRBD2 (6 bases). CDR1 and CDR2 from the germline V gene are MNHEY and SVGAGI. The CDR3 has 13 residues. Trimming took off 4 bases at V and 0 bases at J, with 7 bases between the two ends. This CDR3 reads CASSFGGSYEQYF. For the CDR3, the DNA is TGTGCCAGCAGTTTCGGGGGCTCCTACGAGCAGTACTTC.

The chain recombines TRBV13 with TRBJ2-4; no firm D call. The CDR3 loop spans 19 amino acids. Germline values: CDR1 PRHDT, CDR2 FYEKMQ (reference sequence). V was pared by 5 bases and J by 1 base, with 24 bases between. Written as DNA, the CDR3 is TGTGCCAGCAGCCCCCCAGACTTAGATCGGGTGTGGGCCAAAAACATTCAGTACTTC. As protein: CASSPPDLDRVWAKNIQYF.

The chain combines TRBV6-6 with TRBJ1-1; 8 bases are a match to TRBD1. This CDR3 is 13 amino acids long. Germline V lookup: CDR1 MNHNY, CDR2 SVGAGI (reference sequence). With V trimmed by 7 bases and J by 5 bases, 6 bases remained unmatched. For the CDR3, the DNA is TGTGCCAGCATTCCGACAGGGGTTACTGAAGCTTTCTTT. As protein: CASIPTGVTEAFF.

CDR3: CTSSQAGSGGTEAFF. Here the CDR3 DNA reads TGCACCAGCAGCCAAGCCGGCTCAGGGGGAACTGAAGCTTTCTTT. V is TRBV1 and J is TRBJ1-1; TRBD1 was called by the table and not checked on the DNA. TRBV1 is a pseudogene. CDR3 length: 15 residues.

The J gene is TRBJ2-7, the V gene TRBV21-1; TRBD2, the table's D call, was not compared with the DNA. TRBV21-1 is a documented pseudogene. The CDR3 totals 15 residues. The DNA of the CDR3 is TGTGCCAGCAGCAGGGGACTAGCGGGGGCCAAGCATCAGTACTTC. It encodes CASSRGLAGAKHQYF.

In its sample, this clone was seen a few times. The chain carries TRBV27 and TRBJ2-1, with 10 bases identical to TRBD2. Germline V gene data show CDR1 as MNHEY and CDR2 as SMNVEV (reference sequence). This CDR3 comprises 15 residues. V was pared by 3 bases and J by 2 bases, with 1 base of the junction left unmatched. Here the CDR3 DNA reads TGTGCCAGCAGTTTCCTAGCGGGGGCCTACAATGAGCAGTTCTTC. This gives the protein CASSFLAGAYNEQFF.

J is TRBJ1-1 and V is TRBV10-3, with 8 bases matching TRBD1. V shed 6 bases and J 1 base; nucleotides not matched to a gene: 7. Germline CDR1 reads ENHRY; CDR2 reads SYGVKD. The CDR3 length is 15 residues. This CDR3 is CAISGQGRGNTEAFF. The CDR3 coding sequence is TGTGCCATCAGCGGACAGGGTAGGGGGAACACTGAAGCTTTCTTT.

The chain carries TRBV11-2 and TRBJ2-7; D remains ambiguous. CDR1 is SGHAT and CDR2 is FQNNGV in the germline V gene. Trimming cost V 5 bases and J 2 bases, with 7 bases left between them. This CDR3 contains 12 residues. The CDR3 bases are TGTGCCAGCAGCCTCACTCCCTACGAGCAGTACTTC. Residues: CASSLTPYEQYF. Full variable domain (remainder filled in from reference TRBV11-2 and TRBJ2-7): EAGVAQSPRYKIIEKRQSVAFWCNPISGHATLYWYQQILGQGPKLLIQFQNNGVVDDSQLPKDRFSAERLKGVDSTLKIQPAKLEDSAVYLCASSLTPYEQYFGPGTRLTVT.

To note about this clone: Other DNA sequences in the same sample also yield this CDR3. J is TRBJ2-7 and V is TRBV5-1; D is uncertain. CDR3 length: 13 amino acids. Germline loops: CDR1 SGHRS, CDR2 YFSETQ. V was trimmed by 0 bases and J by 3 bases, leaving 7 bases between them. CDR3 nucleotides: TGCGCCAGCAGCTTGGATGGAGACTACGAGCAGTACTTC. It yields the protein CASSLDGDYEQYF.

DNA of the CDR3: TGTGCCAGCAGCTTTGGCTCGGGGTCAAACTATGGCTACACCTTC. Translating it yields CASSFGSGSNYGYTF. This sequence joins TRBV11-2 and TRBJ1-2; D is undetermined. V lost 3 bases and J 2 bases, leaving 13 bases between the germline ends. Germline V gene lookup returns CDR1 SGHAT and CDR2 FQNNGV. The CDR3 length is 15 residues.

V is TRBV5-8 and J is TRBJ2-7, with TRBD1 matching over 10 bases. This CDR3 comprises 15 residues. V trimming: 2 bases; J trimming: 2 bases; junction bases outside the gene matches: 4. Germline CDR1 and CDR2: SGHTS and YDEGEE. DNA of the CDR3: TGTGCCAGCAGCTTATCGGGACAGGGGACCTACGAGCAGTACTTC. Translation: CASSLSGQGTYEQYF.

This clone was counted only a few times. The chain carries TRBV5-1 and TRBJ2-5; the D gene is possibly TRBD1 (6 bases). The germline gives CDR1 SGHRS, CDR2 YFSETQ. This CDR3 spans 15 amino acids. Between the trimmed V and J ends, which lost 4 bases and 0 bases, there was a span of 13 bases. The CDR3 reads CASSPFRQDQETQYF. CDR3 sequence (DNA): TGCGCCAGCAGCCCCTTCAGACAGGACCAAGAGACCCAGTACTTC.